One T cell receptor (beta chain) is described in this entry. Its target is not known. The data belong to a study of T cell responses to AZD1222 COVID-19 vaccine. General study results and limits: Repertoire collection took place solely once the T cell response had peaked. Nearly half of spike-specific TCRs reportedly target unmutated variant regions.

Measured with immunoSEQ multiplex PCR; TCRdb has only the in-frame clones, and not every one. In the table there are approximately 77,000 clones, under 95% of which are singletons. The V gene lost 3 bases and the J gene lost 8 bases, with 13 bases spanning the gap. Per germline, CDR1 ENHRY and CDR2 SYGVKD. This CDR3 is built from 14 residues. The sequencing used peripheral blood, collected 28 days after the second AZD1222 dose. The clonotype originates from an adult who received the AZD1222 COVID-19 vaccine. This chain connects TRBV10-3 to TRBJ1-4; tentatively, D is TRBD1 (6 bases). This chain's CDR3 is CAISDQDSGEKLFF. Here the CDR3 DNA reads TGTGCCATCAGTGACCAGGACAGTGGGGAAAAACTGTTTTTT.